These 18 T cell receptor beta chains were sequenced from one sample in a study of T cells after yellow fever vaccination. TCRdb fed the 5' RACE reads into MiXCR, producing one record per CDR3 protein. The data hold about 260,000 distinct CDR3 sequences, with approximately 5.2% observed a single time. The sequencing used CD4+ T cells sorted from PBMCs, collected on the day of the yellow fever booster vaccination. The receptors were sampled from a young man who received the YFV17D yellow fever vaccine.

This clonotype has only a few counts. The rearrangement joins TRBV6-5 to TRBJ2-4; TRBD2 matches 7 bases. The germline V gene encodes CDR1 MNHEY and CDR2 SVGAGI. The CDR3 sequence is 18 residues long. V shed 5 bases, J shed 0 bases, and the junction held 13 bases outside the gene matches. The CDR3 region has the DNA TGTGCCAGCAGTCGAGGACCCCTAGCGGAACTAGCCAAAAACATTCAGTACTTC. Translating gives CASSRGPLAELAKNIQYF.

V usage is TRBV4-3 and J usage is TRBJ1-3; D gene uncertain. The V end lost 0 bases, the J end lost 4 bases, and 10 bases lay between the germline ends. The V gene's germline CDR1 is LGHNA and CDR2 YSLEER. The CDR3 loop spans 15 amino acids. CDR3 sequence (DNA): TGCGCCAGCAGCCAAGATTTGGTTGACGGAAACACCATATATTTT. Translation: CASSQDLVDGNTIYF.

The CDR3 DNA sequence: TGTGCCAGCAGCTTACAGGGTGAAAAACTGTTTTTT. Its translation is CASSLQGEKLFF. The chain links TRBV5-5 to TRBJ1-4; possible D gene TRBD1, 6 bases. V dropped 2 bases and J dropped 7 bases, with 6 bases sitting between them. CDR3 size: 12 residues. Germline-derived CDR1 and CDR2 are SGHKS and YYEKEE (reference sequence).

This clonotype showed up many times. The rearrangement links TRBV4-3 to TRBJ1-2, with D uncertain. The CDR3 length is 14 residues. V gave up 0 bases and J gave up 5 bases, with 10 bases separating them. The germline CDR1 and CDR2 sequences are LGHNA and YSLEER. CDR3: CASSQEPRPYGYTF. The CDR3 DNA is TGCGCCAGCAGCCAAGAGCCCCGCCCATATGGCTACACCTTC.

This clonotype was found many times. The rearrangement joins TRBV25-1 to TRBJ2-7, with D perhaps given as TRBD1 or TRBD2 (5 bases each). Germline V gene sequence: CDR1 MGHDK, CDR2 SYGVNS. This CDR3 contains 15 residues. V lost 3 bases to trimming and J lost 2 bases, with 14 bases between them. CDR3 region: CASSEGPPGTYEQYF. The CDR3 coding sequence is TGTGCCAGCAGTGAGGGGCCTCCGGGGACCTACGAGCAGTACTTC.

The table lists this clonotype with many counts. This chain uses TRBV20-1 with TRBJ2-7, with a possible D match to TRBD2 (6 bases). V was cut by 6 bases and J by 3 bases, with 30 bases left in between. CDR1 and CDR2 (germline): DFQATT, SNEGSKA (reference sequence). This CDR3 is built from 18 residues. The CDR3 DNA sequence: TGCAGTGCGCCAGGGTTGAGGGGAGGACTCGCGGGGAGCTACGAGCAGTACTTC. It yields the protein CSAPGLRGGLAGSYEQYF.

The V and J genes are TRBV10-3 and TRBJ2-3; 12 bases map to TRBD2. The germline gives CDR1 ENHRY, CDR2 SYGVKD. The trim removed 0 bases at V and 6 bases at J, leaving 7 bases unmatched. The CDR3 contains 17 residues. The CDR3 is CAISESASGGVKDTQYF. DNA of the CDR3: TGTGCCATCAGTGAGTCGGCTAGCGGGGGGGTCAAGGATACGCAGTATTTT.

Here the CDR3 DNA reads TGTGCCGGGGTGTGGGCTAGCGGGTCCGGGGATACGCAGTATTTT. Amino acid sequence: CAGVWASGSGDTQYF. The chain carries TRBV27 and TRBJ2-3; 8 bases line up with TRBD2. With V trimmed by 11 bases and J by 6 bases, 16 bases remained unmatched. CDR3 size: 15 residues. From germline, CDR1 is MNHEY and CDR2 SMNVEV (reference sequence).

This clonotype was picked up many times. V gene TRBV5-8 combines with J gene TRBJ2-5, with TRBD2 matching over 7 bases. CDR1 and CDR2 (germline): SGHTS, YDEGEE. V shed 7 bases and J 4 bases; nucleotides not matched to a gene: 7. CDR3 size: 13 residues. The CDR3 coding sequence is TGTGCCAGCCGTTGGGAGGGTACAGAGACCCAGTACTTC. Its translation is CASRWEGTETQYF.

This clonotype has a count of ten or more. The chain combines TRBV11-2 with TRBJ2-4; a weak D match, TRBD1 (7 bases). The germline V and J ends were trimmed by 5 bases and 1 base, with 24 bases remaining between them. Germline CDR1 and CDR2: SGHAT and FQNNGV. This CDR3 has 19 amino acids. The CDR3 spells CASSPRPPRGELAKNIQYF. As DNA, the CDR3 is TGTGCCAGCAGCCCCCGCCCCCCCAGGGGGGAATTGGCCAAAAACATTCAGTACTTC.

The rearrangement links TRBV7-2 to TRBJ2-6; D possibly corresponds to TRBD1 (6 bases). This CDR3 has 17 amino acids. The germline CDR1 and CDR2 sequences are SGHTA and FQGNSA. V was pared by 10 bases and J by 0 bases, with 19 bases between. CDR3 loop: CATLPRWTVSGANVLTF. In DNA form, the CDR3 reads TGTGCCACCCTACCTCGGTGGACAGTCTCTGGGGCCAACGTCCTGACTTTC.

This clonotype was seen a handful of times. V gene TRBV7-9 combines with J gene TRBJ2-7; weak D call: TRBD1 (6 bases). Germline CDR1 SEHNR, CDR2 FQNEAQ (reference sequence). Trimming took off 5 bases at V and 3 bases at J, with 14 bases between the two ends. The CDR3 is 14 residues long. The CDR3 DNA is TGTGCCAGCAGCGAAACAGGGCCCAGCTACGAGCAGTACTTC. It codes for CASSETGPSYEQYF.

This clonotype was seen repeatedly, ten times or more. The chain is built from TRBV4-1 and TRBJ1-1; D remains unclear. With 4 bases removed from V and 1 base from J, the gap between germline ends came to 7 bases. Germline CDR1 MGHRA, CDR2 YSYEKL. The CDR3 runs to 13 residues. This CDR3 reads CASSLLWNTEAFF. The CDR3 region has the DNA TGCGCCAGCAGCCTCCTCTGGAACACTGAAGCTTTCTTT.

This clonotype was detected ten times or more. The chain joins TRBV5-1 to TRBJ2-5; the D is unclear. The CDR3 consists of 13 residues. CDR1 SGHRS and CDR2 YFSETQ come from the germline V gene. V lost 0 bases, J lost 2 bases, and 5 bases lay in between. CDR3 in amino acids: CASSLDPQETQYF. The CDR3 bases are TGCGCCAGCAGCTTGGACCCTCAAGAGACCCAGTACTTC.

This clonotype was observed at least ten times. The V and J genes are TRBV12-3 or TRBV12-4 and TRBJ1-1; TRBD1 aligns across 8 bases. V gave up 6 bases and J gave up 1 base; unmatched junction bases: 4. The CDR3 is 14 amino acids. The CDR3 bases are TGTGCCAGCAGGATCGACAGGGGGAACACTGAAGCTTTCTTT. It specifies CASRIDRGNTEAFF.

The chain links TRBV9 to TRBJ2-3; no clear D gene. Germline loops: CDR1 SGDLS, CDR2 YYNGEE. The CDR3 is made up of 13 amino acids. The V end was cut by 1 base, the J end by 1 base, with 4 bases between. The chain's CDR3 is CASSVTGTDTQYF. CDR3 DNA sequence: TGTGCCAGCAGCGTAACGGGCACAGATACGCAGTATTTT.

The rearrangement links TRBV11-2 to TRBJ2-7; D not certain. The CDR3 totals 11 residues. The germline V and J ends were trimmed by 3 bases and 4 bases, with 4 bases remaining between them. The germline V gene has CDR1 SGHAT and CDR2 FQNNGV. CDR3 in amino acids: CASSFLYEQYV. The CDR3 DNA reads TGTGCCAGCAGCTTTCTTTACGAGCAGTACGTC.

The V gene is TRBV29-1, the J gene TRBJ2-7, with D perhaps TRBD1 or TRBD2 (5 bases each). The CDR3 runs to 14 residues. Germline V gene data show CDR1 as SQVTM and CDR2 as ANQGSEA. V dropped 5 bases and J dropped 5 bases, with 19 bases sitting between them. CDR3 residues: CSVFGDLLDHEQYF. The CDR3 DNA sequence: TGCAGCGTTTTTGGGGACCTTTTAGACCACGAGCAGTACTTC.